A single sample gave rise to the 15 T cell receptor beta chains below, sequenced in a study of T cells after yellow fever vaccination. MiXCR, applied by TCRdb to the 5' RACE reads, yields one record per CDR3 protein. The table records around 320,000 distinct CDR3 sequences, around 10% of them present only once. Sequencing was performed on CD4+ T cells sorted from PBMCs, taken 5 days after the yellow fever booster vaccination. These receptors all come from a man aged 18-30 years who received the YFV17D yellow fever vaccine.

Ten or more counts support this clonotype. The gene calls are TRBV12-3 or TRBV12-4 and TRBJ2-7; D perhaps matches TRBD2 (6 bases). Trimming took off 7 bases at V and 1 base at J, with 20 bases between the two ends. The CDR3 loop spans 16 amino acids. CDR3 DNA sequence: TGTGCCAGCACCCAGACCGGGACTCCGCGTTCCTACGAGCAGTACGTC. As protein: CASTQTGTPRSYEQYV.

This clonotype was seen many times. The V call is TRBV18, the J call TRBJ2-5; D call uncertain. The CDR3 contains 11 residues. Germline CDR1 and CDR2: KGHSH and LQKENI. Between the trimmed V and J ends, which lost 3 bases and 5 bases, there was a span of 4 bases. The CDR3 is CASSPTETQYF. CDR3 coding DNA: TGTGCCAGCTCACCGACGGAGACCCAGTACTTC.

In its sample, this clonotype was seen a few times. The rearrangement joins TRBV5-6 to TRBJ1-2, with a tentative D call TRBD1 (6 bases). This CDR3 contains 14 residues. The germline V gene has CDR1 SGHDT and CDR2 YYEEEE. V was cut by 2 bases and J by 0 bases, with 8 bases left in between. In nucleotides, the CDR3 is TGTGCCAGCAGCTTTACAGGGCCTAACTATGGCTACACCTTC. This sequence encodes CASSFTGPNYGYTF. Looking up the rest from reference TRBV5-6 and TRBJ1-2 gives the full variable domain: DAGVTQSPTHLIKTRGQQVTLRCSPKSGHDTVSWYQQALGQGPQFIFQYYEEEERQRGNFPDRFSGHQFPNYSSELNVNALLLGDSALYLCASSFTGPNYGYTFGSGTRLTVV.

This clonotype came up many times. The chain uses TRBV28 and TRBJ2-3; D gene unclear. CDR1 MDHEN and CDR2 SYDVKM come from the germline V gene. The CDR3 runs 12 residues. Trimming removed 7 bases from V and 0 bases from J, with 5 bases in between. The CDR3 protein is CASKTSTDTQYF. CDR3 nucleotides: TGTGCCAGCAAGACTAGCACAGATACGCAGTATTTT.

Concerning this clonotype itself: Because it lacks the conserved phenylalanine or tryptophan at the end, this CDR3 is likely a read error. The limits of the CDR3 on the DNA are not certain, so only TCRdb's listed CDR3 is given. This rearrangement joins TRBV21-1 to TRBJ2-3; the table's D call, TRBD2, was not checked against the DNA. TRBV21-1 is annotated as a pseudogene. The CDR3 numbers 17 amino acids, ends counted. CDR3 sequence: CASSKEDGGGSTDTQYY.

The table lists this clonotype with many counts. V usage is TRBV5-1 and J usage is TRBJ2-5; no definite D call. The CDR3 spans 15 residues. Trimming took 1 base from V and 2 from J, leaving 12 bases between them. Looked up from germline, CDR1 is SGHRS and CDR2 is YFSETQ. This chain's CDR3 is CASSLTRPSQETQYF. The CDR3 DNA follows: TGCGCCAGCAGCTTGACCAGGCCCTCGCAAGAGACCCAGTACTTC.

The chain couples TRBV9 to TRBJ1-2, with TRBD1 as a possible D gene (5 bases). V dropped 3 bases and J dropped 6 bases, with 18 bases sitting between them. This CDR3 is 15 amino acids long. Per the germline V gene, CDR1 is SGDLS and CDR2 is YYNGEE. The CDR3 region is CASSETQGVRDGYTF. CDR3 DNA: TGTGCCAGCAGCGAGACCCAGGGCGTTAGGGATGGCTACACCTTC.

The chain couples TRBV5-1 to TRBJ2-3; 10 nucleotides agree with TRBD2. This CDR3 contains 16 residues. Germline values: CDR1 SGHRS, CDR2 YFSETQ. The junction had 11 bases not matched to a gene; V was cut back by 3 bases and J by 7 bases. The CDR3 sequence: CASSSGGAGGTNTQYF. The DNA of the CDR3 is TGCGCCAGCAGCTCCGGGGGAGCGGGGGGGACAAATACGCAGTATTTT.

This clonotype was detected ten times or more. V gene TRBV7-2 combines with J gene TRBJ2-3; 13 bases agree with TRBD2. Germline V lookup: CDR1 SGHTA, CDR2 FQGNSA. With 5 bases clipped from V and 1 base from J, the junction kept 12 bases outside the gene matches. CDR3 length: 19 residues. CDR3 DNA: TGTGCCAGCAGCCACTTAGGGGCGGGACTAGCGGGGCGCACAGATACGCAGTATTTT. This codes for CASSHLGAGLAGRTDTQYF.

V and J are TRBV7-2 and TRBJ2-3; D not certain. The CDR3 spans 12 residues. Germline-derived CDR1 and CDR2 are SGHTA and FQGNSA. Trimming shortened V by 5 bases and J by 9 bases, and 12 bases separated the two germline ends. CDR3: CASSPQVGTQYF. In nucleotides, the CDR3 is TGTGCCAGCAGCCCCCAGGTGGGGACGCAGTATTTT.

There are a few counts of this clonotype. V and J are TRBV7-2 and TRBJ1-6, with TRBD1 matching 7 bases. The V gene's germline CDR1 is SGHTA and CDR2 FQGNSA. The CDR3 is 15 residues long. V lost 5 bases to trimming and J lost 6 bases; unmatched junction nucleotides: 7. CDR3 nucleotide sequence: TGTGCCAGCAGCGAGTCGGGACAGTTTAATTCACCCCTCCACTTT. Its protein product is CASSESGQFNSPLHF. The full variable domain, in which reference TRBV7-2 and TRBJ1-6 provide the parts outside the CDR3, is GAGVSQSPSNKVTEKGKDVELRCDPISGHTALYWYRQSLGQGLEFLIYFQGNSAPDKSGLPSDRFSAERTGGSVSTLTIQRTQQEDSAVYLCASSESGQFNSPLHFGNGTRLTVT.

This clonotype was seen more than once but under ten times. The genes are TRBV7-2 and TRBJ2-3; D is unresolved. Germline-derived CDR1 and CDR2 are SGHTA and FQGNSA. The V end lost 6 bases, the J end lost 2 bases, and 21 bases lay between the germline ends. The CDR3 loop spans 17 amino acids. The CDR3, as DNA: TGTGCCAGCAGTTTCATTCCCGGTTTGATACTCACAGATACGCAGTATTTT. The encoded protein is CASSFIPGLILTDTQYF.

This clonotype was seen only a few times. V and J are TRBV3-1 and TRBJ1-2, with D unresolved. Trimming removed 0 bases from V and 7 bases from J, with 9 bases in between. CDR3 size: 13 residues. Germline CDR1 LGHDT, CDR2 YNNKEL (reference sequence). Here the CDR3 DNA reads TGTGCCAGCAGCCAAGATCAATATTTTGGCTACACCTTC. As protein: CASSQDQYFGYTF.

This clonotype occurred a few times. V and J are TRBV20-1 and TRBJ1-1, with D unresolved. Germline CDR1 DFQATT, CDR2 SNEGSKA (reference sequence). V was cut by 4 bases and J by 0 bases, with 15 bases left in between. The length of the CDR3 is 15 residues. CDR3 nucleotides: TGCAGTGCTAAAGGGAACAGTGAGATGAACACTGAAGCTTTCTTT. Residues: CSAKGNSEMNTEAFF.

This chain uses TRBV5-5 with TRBJ1-1, with D possibly being TRBD1 (6 bases). Germline V gene data show CDR1 as SGHKS and CDR2 as YYEKEE (reference sequence). V gave up 0 bases and J gave up 3 bases, with 9 bases separating them. This CDR3 has 14 residues. CDR3 loop: CASSLDREHTEAFF. CDR3 DNA: TGTGCCAGCAGCTTGGACAGGGAGCACACTGAAGCTTTCTTT. Variable domain in full (rest from reference TRBV5-5 and TRBJ1-1): DAGVTQSPTHLIKTRGQQVTLRCSPISGHKSVSWYQQVLGQGPQFIFQYYEKEERGRGNFPDRFSARQFPNYSSELNVNALLLGDSALYLCASSLDREHTEAFFGQGTRLTVV.